The 32 T cell receptor beta chains below come from one sample, sequenced in a study of CXCR3-negative and CXCR3-positive naive CD8 T cells. The TRB libraries of cDNA were built by UMI-labeled 5' RACE. TCRdb reprocessed the 5' RACE reads; each CDR3 protein has one entry and no DNA is given. Its listing shows about 120,000 distinct CDR3 sequences. The specimen was naive CXCR3- CD8+ T cells from blood. Subset indicated: CD45RO-CCR7+CD27+CD95- naive CD8+ T cells lacking CXCR3 (TNR3-). The source is a human donor in good health. Some clones in this sample may be carry-over from other donors' samples.

The gene calls are TRBV20-1 and TRBJ1-2; TCRdb's assignment of TRBD1 cannot be checked, as there is no DNA. Germline lookup yields CDR1 DFQATT and CDR2 SNEGSKA (reference sequence). CDR3 length: 14 amino acids. The CDR3 loop is CSATKGEVNYGYTF.

The gene calls are TRBV12-3 or TRBV12-4 and TRBJ2-3; TCRdb calls TRBD2, which cannot be checked without DNA. The CDR3 consists of 16 residues. This CDR3 is CASSSGLAGAADTQYF.

This chain joins TRBV4-1 and TRBJ2-5; with no DNA, the TCRdb D assignment of TRBD1 cannot be verified. CDR3 length: 13 residues. Per the germline V gene, CDR1 is MGHRA and CDR2 is YSYEKL. CDR3 protein: CASSQPREETQYF.

The chain joins TRBV20-1 to TRBJ2-7; the TCRdb call, TRBD1, lacks DNA for checking. Germline V gives CDR1 DFQATT, CDR2 SNEGSKA (reference sequence). The CDR3 runs 14 residues. CDR3 sequence reads: CSARVGEGTYEQYF.

The V and J genes are TRBV7-9 and TRBJ2-1; TCRdb calls TRBD2, which cannot be checked without DNA. The CDR3 runs 13 residues. Germline values: CDR1 SEHNR, CDR2 FQNEAQ (reference sequence). CDR3 amino acids: CASSSQRDNEQFF.

The V call is TRBV6-6, the J call TRBJ2-7; TCRdb outputs TRBD2, but without DNA this stays unchecked. The CDR3 sequence is 16 residues long. Germline CDR1 MNHNY, CDR2 SVGAGI (reference sequence). CDR3 residues: CASSYSSSQGLYEQYF.

The V and J genes are TRBV13 and TRBJ1-2; TCRdb reports TRBD1, a call that lacks DNA to check it against. Germline V gene sequence: CDR1 PRHDT, CDR2 FYEKMQ (reference sequence). The CDR3 length is 13 residues. The CDR3 region is CASSPWGEDGYTF.

The V gene is TRBV9, the J gene TRBJ2-3. Germline lookup yields CDR1 SGDLS and CDR2 YYNGEE. CDR3 length: 16 amino acids. The CDR3 reads CASSAQGYTRTDTQYF.

The chain carries TRBV14 and TRBJ2-1; TCRdb lists TRBD2, though no DNA is available to test this call. The CDR3 spans 18 residues. Germline V lookup: CDR1 SGHDN, CDR2 FVKESK. The CDR3: CASSQETVRLAGNNEQFF. The complete variable domain, with remaining parts taken from reference TRBV14 and TRBJ2-1, reads EAGVTQFPSHSVIEKGQTVTLRCDPISGHDNLYWYRRVMGKEIKFLLHFVKESKQDESGMPNNRFLAERTGGTYSTLKVQPAELEDSGVYFCASSQETVRLAGNNEQFFGPGTRLTVL.

The rearrangement uses TRBV9 and TRBJ1-4; the TCRdb D gene call, TRBD1, has no DNA to confirm it. CDR3 length equals 15 residues. Germline-derived CDR1 and CDR2 are SGDLS and YYNGEE. Here the CDR3 reads CASSVYRGVGIELFF.

V is TRBV25-1 and J is TRBJ2-7. CDR1 and CDR2 from the germline V gene are MGHDK and SYGVNS. The CDR3 is 17 residues long. CDR3 loop: CASSEGEIAFSGYEQYF.

The chain couples TRBV29-1 to TRBJ2-3; TCRdb selects TRBD2, and the lack of DNA leaves this call unchecked. This CDR3 contains 16 residues. Germline CDR1 is SQVTM and CDR2 is ANQGSEA. CDR3 sequence reads: CSVEVGLAGTTDTQYF.

The chain recombines TRBV7-3 with TRBJ2-2; the D call of TRBD2 rests on TCRdb alone, since no DNA is present to check it. Germline CDR1 reads SGHTA; CDR2 reads FQGTGA. The CDR3 is made up of 15 amino acids. The chain's CDR3 is CASSPGTSTYGELFF.

The chain employs TRBV21-1 and TRBJ2-1; TCRdb's assignment of TRBD1 cannot be checked, as there is no DNA. TRBV21-1 is noted as a pseudogene. CDR3 size: 17 residues. CDR3 protein: CASSKGYRGVFYNEQFF.

This rearrangement joins TRBV10-1 to TRBJ2-1; TCRdb proposes TRBD2, but this gene call is untestable without DNA. The CDR3 is 15 amino acids. Germline V gene data show CDR1 as WNHNN and CDR2 as SYGVQD (reference sequence). CDR3 in amino acids: CASRPTGLPPHEQYF.

J is TRBJ2-7 and V is TRBV20-1; TCRdb designates TRBD1, a call that cannot be tested without DNA. This CDR3 has 13 residues. Germline CDR1 DFQATT, CDR2 SNEGSKA (reference sequence). This CDR3 is CSARGTGDYEQYF.

The chain uses TRBV4-1 and TRBJ2-7. The CDR3 totals 13 residues. Germline-derived CDR1 and CDR2 are MGHRA and YSYEKL. CDR3 sequence reads: CASSPTLAYEQYF.

This chain connects TRBV2 to TRBJ2-4; TCRdb names TRBD1, which stays unverified in the absence of DNA. Germline values: CDR1 SNHLY, CDR2 FYNNEI. CDR3 size: 12 residues. The CDR3 is CASSRGKNIQYF. Filled out from reference TRBV2 and TRBJ2-4, the complete variable domain reads EPEVTQTPSHQVTQMGQEVILRCVPISNHLYFYWYRQILGQKVEFLVSFYNNEISEKSEIFDDQFSVERPDGSNFTLKIRSTKLEDSAMYFCASSRGKNIQYFGAGTRLSVL.

The chain is built from TRBV12-3 or TRBV12-4 and TRBJ1-3; lacking DNA, the TRBD1 call made by TCRdb goes unchecked. The CDR3 runs 20 residues. CDR3 residues: CASSDSSKRIQGASGNTIYF.

The J gene is TRBJ2-7, the V gene TRBV12-3 or TRBV12-4; absent DNA, TCRdb's TRBD2 call cannot be checked. This CDR3 is 14 amino acids long. The CDR3 loop reads CASSPPSALYEQYF.

J is TRBJ1-2 and V is TRBV7-9. This CDR3 comprises 15 residues. CDR1 is SEHNR, CDR2 FQNEAQ, per germline (reference sequence). The CDR3: CASSSTVPGHYGYTF.

The genes are TRBV28 and TRBJ2-1; TCRdb's D call, TRBD2, is unchecked because there is no DNA. This CDR3 spans 17 amino acids. Germline CDR1 reads MDHEN; CDR2 reads SYDVKM. The chain's CDR3 is CASSLRTSGGLYNEQFF.

The chain has TRBV9 and TRBJ2-1; checking the TCRdb D call of TRBD2 is not possible without DNA. This CDR3 has 16 amino acids. CDR1 is SGDLS, CDR2 YYNGEE, per germline. CDR3 loop: CASSVDPSGGYNEQFF.

The V and J genes are TRBV7-9 and TRBJ2-7; the D call of TRBD1 rests on TCRdb alone, since no DNA is present to check it. The germline CDR1 and CDR2 sequences are SEHNR and FQNEAQ (reference sequence). This CDR3 has 13 residues. CDR3 sequence reads: CASSPTGPYEQYF.

This chain uses TRBV12-3 or TRBV12-4 with TRBJ2-7; with no DNA, the TCRdb D assignment of TRBD1 cannot be verified. CDR3 length: 16 residues. The CDR3 is CASSLRDRGTAYEQYF.

V usage is TRBV29-1 and J usage is TRBJ2-7; the TCRdb call, TRBD1, lacks DNA for checking. Germline loops: CDR1 SQVTM, CDR2 ANQGSEA. The CDR3 sequence is 13 residues long. The CDR3 protein is CSVQTGAHYEQYF.

This chain links TRBV4-1 with TRBJ2-1; TCRdb's D gene call, TRBD1, goes unchecked for lack of DNA. CDR1 MGHRA and CDR2 YSYEKL come from the germline V gene. The CDR3 totals 11 residues. CDR3 amino acids: CASSQGTGQFF.

This chain joins TRBV28 and TRBJ2-1; TCRdb gives TRBD2 as the D gene, but with no DNA this cannot be confirmed. Germline loops: CDR1 MDHEN, CDR2 SYDVKM. CDR3 length equals 13 residues. This CDR3 reads CASSPREGHEQFF.

The V and J genes are TRBV20-1 and TRBJ2-7; TCRdb picks TRBD1, but there is no DNA to check that call. The germline CDR1 and CDR2 sequences are DFQATT and SNEGSKA (reference sequence). The CDR3 covers 14 residues. CDR3 in amino acids: CSADEGQASYEQYF.

This chain joins TRBV6-2 or TRBV6-3 and TRBJ2-2; TCRdb names TRBD1, which stays unverified in the absence of DNA. The CDR3 totals 15 residues. Germline assignment: CDR1 MNHEY and CDR2 SVGEGT. CDR3 protein: CASSYLGQNTGELFF.

V is TRBV7-9 and J is TRBJ2-1; no DNA is available, so the TRBD1 call from TCRdb remains unchecked. Germline CDR1 reads SEHNR; CDR2 reads FQNEAQ (reference sequence). CDR3 length equals 17 residues. The CDR3: CASSLGYGTPGDNEQFF. Variable domain in full (rest from reference TRBV7-9 and TRBJ2-1): DTGVSQNPRHKITKRGQNVTFRCDPISEHNRLYWYRQTLGQGPEFLTYFQNEAQLEKSRLLSDRFSAERPKGSFSTLEIQRTEQGDSAMYLCASSLGYGTPGDNEQFFGPGTRLTVL.

The gene calls are TRBV12-3 or TRBV12-4 and TRBJ2-4; TCRdb picks TRBD1, but there is no DNA to check that call. The CDR3 consists of 18 residues. This CDR3 is CASSLVGQGKLAKNIQYF.